These 4 T cell receptor beta chains came from one sample sequenced in a study of graft-versus-host responses after intestinal transplantation. For these TCRs, the target antigens are not known. Clones were sequenced by immunoSEQ multiplex PCR, and TCRdb holds only the in-frame ones, with some missing. The top ten clones hold around 0.2% of a sample with some 150,000 clones, around 90% of them seen once. Specimen: unstimulated CD4+ T cells sorted from spleen or lymph node cells, collected before intestinal transplant. These receptors all stem from a human donor who received an intestinal transplant.

The chain carries TRBV27 and TRBJ2-6; 7 nucleotides agree with TRBD1. This CDR3 is built from 18 residues. Germline trimming cut 2 bases from V and 0 bases from J; bases unmatched to any gene: 7. Germline loops: CDR1 MNHEY, CDR2 SMNVEV (reference sequence). CDR3 amino acids: CASSLASGQSSGANVLTF. DNA for the CDR3: TGTGCCAGCAGTTTAGCTTCGGGACAGAGCTCTGGGGCCAACGTCCTGACTTTC.

The chain recombines TRBV28 with TRBJ2-5, with 7 nucleotides matching TRBD2. CDR1 is MDHEN, CDR2 SYDVKM, per germline. The CDR3 sequence is 16 residues long. V lost 3 bases to trimming and J lost 1 base; unmatched junction nucleotides: 8. The CDR3 protein is CASSLGVAGLQETQYF. The CDR3 coding sequence is TGTGCCAGCAGTTTGGGGGTAGCGGGCCTCCAAGAGACCCAGTACTTC. The whole variable domain, remainder taken from reference TRBV28 and TRBJ2-5, is DVKVTQSSRYLVKRTGEKVFLECVQDMDHENMFWYRQDPGLGLRLIYFSYDVKMKEKGDIPEGYSVSREKKERFSLILESASTNQTSMYLCASSLGVAGLQETQYFGPGTRLLVL.

V gene TRBV21-1 combines with J gene TRBJ2-3; the listed D gene, TRBD1, was not tested against the DNA. TRBV21-1 is annotated as a pseudogene. The CDR3 runs to 13 residues. CDR3 DNA sequence: TGTGCCAGCAGCAAGGACAGGTCGGATACGCAGTATTTT. This sequence encodes CASSKDRSDTQYF.

The rearrangement links TRBV6-1 to TRBJ1-5, with 7 positions matching TRBD1. This CDR3 contains 17 residues. V trimming: 4 bases; J trimming: 7 bases; junction bases outside the gene matches: 16. CDR1 MNHNS and CDR2 SASEGT come from the germline V gene. CDR3 coding DNA: TGTGCCAGCAGTGCAATACAGGGGAAGGCGGTCCGGCAGCCCCAGCATTTT. Translation gives CASSAIQGKAVRQPQHF.